The 32 T cell receptor beta chains presented below share a single source sample, sequenced in a study of memory B cells and T cells in multiple sclerosis. The protocol was immunoSEQ multiplex PCR, while the TCRdb copy is restricted to in-frame clones and leaves out a portion. The sample yields 11,000 to 15,000 clones, roughly three quarters seen once. The material sequenced was memory (CD45RO+) CD4+ T cells from blood. Receptors were obtained from a human donor with multiple sclerosis.

The chain combines TRBV19 with TRBJ1-2, with D uncertain. The CDR3 has 15 amino acids. Germline assignment: CDR1 LNHDA and CDR2 SQIVND (reference sequence). Trimming removed 0 bases at V and 7 bases at J, with 15 bases between. The CDR3 coding sequence is TGTGCCAGTAGTATAGATGCATCTCCGGTTACTGGCTACACCTTC. The encoded protein is CASSIDASPVTGYTF. The full variable domain, completed using reference TRBV19 and TRBJ1-2, is DGGITQSPKYLFRKEGQNVTLSCEQNLNHDAMYWYRQDPGQGLRLIYYSQIVNDFQKGDIAEGYSVSREKKESFPLTVTSAQKNPTAFYLCASSIDASPVTGYTFGSGTRLTVV.

The genes are TRBV6-5 and TRBJ2-2; 12 positions agree with TRBD2. Germline CDR1 MNHEY, CDR2 SVGAGI. V gave up 5 bases and J gave up 6 bases; unmatched junction bases: 1. The CDR3 runs to 14 residues. The CDR3 here is CASSGLAGPGELFF. Written as DNA, the CDR3 is TGTGCCAGCAGTGGACTAGCGGGGCCCGGGGAGCTGTTTTTT.

Comment on this clone: One end of the junction does not line up with germline, which may come from a read error. V is TRBV5-1 and J is TRBJ2-3, with D uncertain. CDR1 and CDR2 from the germline V gene are SGHRS and YFSETQ. The length of the CDR3 is 13 residues. The chain's CDR3 is CASSLIHTDAQYF. CDR3 DNA: TGCGCCAGCAGCTTGATACACACAGATGCGCAGTATTTT.

This clone occurred once. J is TRBJ1-2 and V is TRBV5-1; TRBD1 is a possible D gene (6 bases). Germline CDR1 SGHRS, CDR2 YFSETQ. The CDR3 has 15 amino acids. Trimming left V 4 bases short and J 1 base short, with 14 bases between. CDR3 protein: CASSGMTGYNYGYTF. The CDR3, as DNA: TGCGCCAGCAGCGGAATGACAGGTTATAACTATGGCTACACCTTC.

The CDR3, as DNA: TGTGCCAGCAACGGACAGGGCTCATTCTACGAGCAGTACTTC. Its translation: CASNGQGSFYEQYF. The genes are TRBV6-6 and TRBJ2-7, with 8 nucleotides matching TRBD1. J lost 3 bases, V lost 7 bases, and 8 bases had no gene match. CDR3 length: 14 amino acids. Germline V gene sequence: CDR1 MNHNY, CDR2 SVGAGI (reference sequence).

The chain links TRBV4-1 to TRBJ2-3; 8 nucleotides agree with TRBD1. The CDR3 totals 15 residues. Trimming took 0 bases from V and 6 from J; bases not matched to a gene: 5. Germline V gene sequence: CDR1 MGHRA, CDR2 YSYEKL. For the CDR3, the DNA is TGCGCCAGCAGCCAAGAGGGACAGGACCGGGATACGCAGTATTTT. Its protein product is CASSQEGQDRDTQYF.

The CDR3 loop is CSADRYTEAFF. CDR3 in DNA: TGCAGCGCGGACAGGTACACTGAAGCTTTCTTT. V and J are TRBV29-1 and TRBJ1-1; 7 nucleotides match TRBD1. V lost 7 bases to trimming and J lost 3 bases; unmatched junction nucleotides: 2. There are 11 residues in the CDR3. CDR1 and CDR2 (germline): SQVTM, ANQGSEA. Using reference TRBV29-1 and TRBJ1-1 for the parts outside the CDR3, the full variable domain is SAVISQKPSRDICQRGTSLTIQCQVDSQVTMMFWYRQQPGQSLTLIATANQGSEATYESGFVIDKFPISRPNLTFSTLTVSNMSPEDSSIYLCSADRYTEAFFGQGTRLTVV.

This chain joins TRBV7-9 and TRBJ1-1, with unresolved D. The V end lost 5 bases, the J end lost 11 bases, and 15 bases lay between the germline ends. The CDR3 spans 12 residues. Per the germline V gene, CDR1 is SEHNR and CDR2 is FQNEAQ (reference sequence). The CDR3 coding sequence is TGTGCCAGCAGCCCCCGCGGGGTTGGTGCTTTCTTT. This translates into CASSPRGVGAFF.

V gene TRBV19 combines with J gene TRBJ1-1, with D possibly matching TRBD1 (5 bases). The CDR3 covers 13 residues. V was shortened by 7 bases and J by 5 bases, with 14 bases between the two germline ends. Germline V gives CDR1 LNHDA, CDR2 SQIVND (reference sequence). The CDR3 DNA reads TGTGCCAGTAAAGGGACTGCGGTGACTGAAGCTTTCTTT. As protein: CASKGTAVTEAFF.

The J gene is TRBJ1-6, the V gene TRBV9; 9 positions match TRBD1. CDR3 length: 14 amino acids. In germline, CDR1 is SGDLS, CDR2 YYNGEE. V gave up 2 bases and J gave up 8 bases; unmatched junction bases: 2. The CDR3 reads CASSVRDRDSPLHF. The CDR3 DNA follows: TGTGCCAGCAGCGTCCGGGACAGGGATTCACCCCTCCACTTT.

CDR3 DNA sequence: TGTGCCAGCAGGACTTCCGAGGCCCAGTACTTC. Its translation is CASRTSEAQYF. The chain has TRBV4-2 and TRBJ2-5; D is ambiguous. The germline CDR1 and CDR2 sequences are LGHNA and YNFKEQ. V lost 6 bases and J 9 bases, leaving 11 bases between the germline ends. CDR3 size: 11 residues.

V usage is TRBV6-1 and J usage is TRBJ1-6, with D perhaps TRBD1 (6 bases). The V end was cut by 3 bases, the J end by 10 bases, with 16 bases between. Germline assignment: CDR1 MNHNS and CDR2 SASEGT. The CDR3 has 15 residues. The CDR3 reads CASSDYGQGNSPLHF. The CDR3 DNA reads TGTGCCAGCAGTGATTATGGCCAGGGGAACTCACCCCTCCACTTT.

The rearrangement uses TRBV2 and TRBJ2-7; D possibly corresponds to TRBD2 (7 bases). CDR1 is SNHLY and CDR2 is FYNNEI in the germline V gene. V gave up 10 bases and J gave up 7 bases, with 23 bases separating them. The CDR3 sequence is 14 residues long. As DNA, the CDR3 is TGTGCCATCAGCGGAGATTTCGGGGGGCGGGAGCAGTACTTC. Translation: CAISGDFGGREQYF.

V is TRBV6-1 and J is TRBJ2-7; 8 bases fit TRBD1. The J segment lost 4 bases and the V segment lost 7 bases, leaving 12 bases of the junction unmatched. CDR3 length equals 15 residues. CDR1 and CDR2 (germline): MNHNS, SASEGT. CDR3 region: CASTRLQGARYEQYF. DNA for the CDR3: TGTGCCAGCACCCGCCTCCAGGGGGCGCGGTACGAGCAGTACTTC.

The rearrangement uses TRBV19 and TRBJ2-2, with 10 nucleotides matching TRBD1. Trimming took 6 bases from V and 5 from J; bases not matched to a gene: 6. Germline-derived CDR1 and CDR2 are LNHDA and SQIVND (reference sequence). The CDR3 consists of 15 residues. The CDR3 spells CASSSGQGWTGELFF. The CDR3 coding sequence is TGTGCCAGTAGCTCGGGACAGGGGTGGACCGGGGAGCTGTTTTTT.

The chain joins TRBV19 to TRBJ2-2; TRBD2 matches at 9 bases. Trimming at V came to 5 bases and at J to 4 bases, leaving 5 bases not matched to a gene. The CDR3 loop spans 15 amino acids. From germline, CDR1 is LNHDA and CDR2 SQIVND (reference sequence). This CDR3 reads CASSPSGGPTGELFF. The CDR3 DNA sequence: TGTGCCAGTAGTCCAAGCGGGGGGCCCACCGGGGAGCTGTTTTTT.

This clone was seen just once. The chain uses TRBV7-8 and TRBJ2-5; D not certain. Germline V gene lookup returns CDR1 SGHVS and CDR2 FQNEAQ. V gave up 5 bases and J gave up 1 base, with 2 bases separating them. CDR3 size: 11 residues. Here the CDR3 DNA reads TGTGCCAGCAGCCTCCAAGAGACCCAGTACTTC. Encoded protein: CASSLQETQYF. Based on the CDR3 plus reference TRBV7-8 and TRBJ2-5, the full variable domain is GAGVSQSPRYKVAKRGQDVALRCDPISGHVSLFWYQQALGQGPEFLTYFQNEAQLDKSGLPSDRFFAERPEGSVSTLKIQRTQQEDSAVYLCASSLQETQYFGPGTRLLVL.

V and J are TRBV4-2 and TRBJ1-1; a weak D match, TRBD1 (6 bases). Germline loops: CDR1 LGHNA, CDR2 YNFKEQ. Trimming pared 3 bases from V and 3 bases from J, leaving 11 bases between. The CDR3 covers 14 residues. The CDR3 loop reads CASSQGTTHTEAFF. The CDR3 DNA reads TGTGCCAGCAGCCAGGGGACAACCCACACTGAAGCTTTCTTT.

The CDR3, as DNA: TGTGCCAGCAAGGGACAGGGGGCCTCCTACGAGCAGTACTTC. As protein: CASKGQGASYEQYF. The rearrangement links TRBV6-1 to TRBJ2-7, with 12 bases that match TRBD1. The V gene end was trimmed by 7 bases and the J gene end by 0 bases; junction bases not matched to a gene: 1. This CDR3 has 14 amino acids. Looked up from germline, CDR1 is MNHNS and CDR2 is SASEGT.

V is TRBV2 and J is TRBJ2-7; TRBD2 aligns across 9 bases. The J segment lost 0 bases and the V segment lost 8 bases, leaving 17 bases of the junction unmatched. The length of the CDR3 is 18 residues. Germline V gene data show CDR1 as SNHLY and CDR2 as FYNNEI. This chain's CDR3 is CASSVLAGQKGASYEQYF. The CDR3 DNA follows: TGTGCCAGCTCTGTACTAGCGGGCCAAAAAGGGGCCTCCTACGAGCAGTACTTC. The full variable domain, its missing parts supplied by reference TRBV2 and TRBJ2-7, is EPEVTQTPSHQVTQMGQEVILRCVPISNHLYFYWYRQILGQKVEFLVSFYNNEISEKSEIFDDQFSVERPDGSNFTLKIRSTKLEDSAMYFCASSVLAGQKGASYEQYFGPGTRLTVT.

This rearrangement joins TRBV5-6 to TRBJ2-3; D uncertain. The V gene's germline CDR1 is SGHDT and CDR2 YYEEEE. The V end lost 0 bases, the J end lost 3 bases, and 2 bases lay between the germline ends. The length of the CDR3 is 12 residues. The CDR3 nucleotides are TGTGCCAGCAGCTTGGTAACAGATACGCAGTATTTT. Translated: CASSLVTDTQYF.

The rearrangement links TRBV6-5 to TRBJ1-2, with a tentative D call TRBD1 (6 bases). CDR3 length equals 13 residues. Germline V lookup: CDR1 MNHEY, CDR2 SVGAGI. V lost 6 bases and J 7 bases, leaving 15 bases between the germline ends. The CDR3 region has the DNA TGTGCCAGCAGGAGGGGGGGTAAAAGTGGCTACACCTTC. Its protein is CASRRGGKSGYTF.

The CDR3 loop is CASSLAAQGIRYGYTF. The CDR3 nucleotides read TGTGCCAGCAGCTTGGCCGCACAGGGGATACGGTATGGCTACACCTTC. This chain links TRBV5-4 with TRBJ1-2; 7 nucleotides align to TRBD1. Germline V gene sequence: CDR1 SGHNT, CDR2 YYREEE (reference sequence). This CDR3 is 16 amino acids long. V shed 0 bases, J shed 5 bases, and the junction held 10 bases outside the gene matches.

The rearrangement links TRBV30 to TRBJ1-5, with TRBD1 identical over 8 bases. Looked up from germline, CDR1 is GTSNPN and CDR2 is SVGIG (reference sequence). The CDR3 covers 14 residues. The junction had 4 bases not matched to a gene; V was cut back by 1 base and J by 5 bases. CDR3 sequence (DNA): TGTGCCTGGAGTGGGGACAGGAGTGATCAGCCCCAGCATTTT. It is translated as CAWSGDRSDQPQHF.

The genes are TRBV5-1 and TRBJ1-2; D perhaps matches TRBD1 (5 bases). This CDR3 comprises 15 residues. Between the trimmed V and J ends, which lost 2 bases and 4 bases, there was a span of 15 bases. Per germline, CDR1 SGHRS and CDR2 YFSETQ. In nucleotides, the CDR3 is TGCGCCAGCAGCTTTCGTCCAGGGTCGGGCTATGGCTACACCTTC. Its protein is CASSFRPGSGYGYTF.

In this sample, this clone turned up once. This sequence joins TRBV2 and TRBJ1-2; D uncertain. The CDR3 has 14 residues. Trimming shortened V by 5 bases and J by 0 bases, and 10 bases separated the two germline ends. Germline V gives CDR1 SNHLY, CDR2 FYNNEI. CDR3 in DNA: TGTGCCAGCAGTCAGGAGGGAACTAACTATGGCTACACCTTC. It translates to CASSQEGTNYGYTF.

The genes are TRBV2 and TRBJ2-3; a possible D gene is TRBD1 (6 bases). The CDR3 consists of 15 residues. V lost 6 bases, J lost 0 bases, and 13 bases lay in between. Germline values: CDR1 SNHLY, CDR2 FYNNEI. The CDR3: CASSKQGKSTDTQYF. The CDR3 DNA reads TGTGCCAGCAGCAAACAGGGAAAGAGCACAGATACGCAGTATTTT. Drawing the rest from reference TRBV2 and TRBJ2-3, the complete variable domain is EPEVTQTPSHQVTQMGQEVILRCVPISNHLYFYWYRQILGQKVEFLVSFYNNEISEKSEIFDDQFSVERPDGSNFTLKIRSTKLEDSAMYFCASSKQGKSTDTQYFGPGTRLTVL.

The chain combines TRBV19 with TRBJ2-7, with TRBD2 as a possible D gene (5 bases). V lost 2 bases, J lost 5 bases, and 13 bases lay in between. The V gene's germline CDR1 is LNHDA and CDR2 SQIVND (reference sequence). The CDR3 has 14 amino acids. The CDR3 bases are TGTGCCAGTAGTATAACGGCTAGCATGAACGAGCAGTACTTC. Protein sequence: CASSITASMNEQYF.

This chain links TRBV30 with TRBJ1-5, with TRBD1 identical over 7 bases. Germline V lookup: CDR1 GTSNPN, CDR2 SVGIG (reference sequence). The CDR3 runs 15 residues. After removal of 8 bases from V and 7 bases from J, the junction contained 17 bases not matched to a gene. In nucleotides, the CDR3 is TGTGCCGGGGCTAATGGTGGACAGGCGAGCCAGCCCCAGCATTTT. This translates into CAGANGGQASQPQHF.

This clone counts as medium-sized. The chain carries TRBV7-2 and TRBJ2-6, with D maybe TRBD1 (6 bases). The CDR3 length is 15 residues. The V gene's germline CDR1 is SGHTA and CDR2 FQGNSA. V lost 5 bases, J lost 0 bases, and 8 bases lay in between. The CDR3 here is CASSHRASGANVLTF. The CDR3 DNA follows: TGTGCCAGCAGCCACAGGGCCTCTGGGGCCAACGTCCTGACTTTC.

The rearrangement links TRBV6-5 to TRBJ2-7; D is uncertain. This CDR3 is built from 15 residues. Trimming took 1 base from V and 6 from J, leaving 16 bases between them. Germline CDR1 is MNHEY and CDR2 is SVGAGI. DNA of the CDR3: TGTGCCAGCAGTTACTACCAGGCCCCCCAGGCCGAGCAGTACTTC. Residues: CASSYYQAPQAEQYF.

In its sample, this clone was seen a few times. The rearrangement uses TRBV29-1 and TRBJ2-7; TRBD1 is a possible D gene (5 bases). Trimming pared 6 bases from V and 4 bases from J, leaving 10 bases between. The length of the CDR3 is 11 residues. The germline CDR1 and CDR2 sequences are SQVTM and ANQGSEA. The CDR3 loop is CSVMDTYEQYF. The CDR3 coding sequence is TGCAGCGTCATGGACACTTACGAGCAGTACTTC.